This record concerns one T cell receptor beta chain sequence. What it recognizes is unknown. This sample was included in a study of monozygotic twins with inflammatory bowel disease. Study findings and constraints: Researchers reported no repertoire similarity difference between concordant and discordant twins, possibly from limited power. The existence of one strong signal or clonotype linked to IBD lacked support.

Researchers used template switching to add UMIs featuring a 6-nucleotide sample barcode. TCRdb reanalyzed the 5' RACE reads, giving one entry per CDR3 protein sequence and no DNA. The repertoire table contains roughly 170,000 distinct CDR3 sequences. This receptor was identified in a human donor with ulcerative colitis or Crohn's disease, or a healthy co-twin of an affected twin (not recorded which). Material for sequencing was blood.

CDR3: CASSHPSGRGDEQFF. The chain carries TRBV5-1 and TRBJ2-1; TCRdb's assignment of TRBD1 cannot be checked, as there is no DNA. CDR3 length: 15 residues. Germline assignment: CDR1 SGHRS and CDR2 YFSETQ.